These 18 T cell receptor beta chains were all obtained from the same sample, sequenced in a study of T cell responses to AZD1222 COVID-19 vaccine. This table comes from immunoSEQ multiplex PCR, and its TCRdb copy is limited to in-frame clones, with some not included. The repertoire holds 120,000 or so clones, 75% to 95% seen once, with roughly 7.8% in the top ten. Source: peripheral blood, taken on day 0 of AZD1222 vaccination. The source of these receptors is an adult in good health.

DNA of the CDR3: TGTGCCAGCAGCCCCGCCGGGGGACACTCAACTAATGAAAAACTGTTTTTT. This sequence encodes CASSPAGGHSTNEKLFF. The rearrangement links TRBV28 to TRBJ1-4; TRBD1 is a possible D gene (6 bases). Germline assignment: CDR1 MDHEN and CDR2 SYDVKM. This CDR3 spans 17 amino acids. V was trimmed by 6 bases and J by 0 bases, leaving 17 bases between them.

Details on this clone: The sample has other DNA sequences that encode this CDR3 too. The chain uses TRBV28 and TRBJ1-2; weak D call: TRBD1 (6 bases). This CDR3 has 13 amino acids. Trimming cost V 3 bases and J 3 bases, with 8 bases left between them. Germline V gene data show CDR1 as MDHEN and CDR2 as SYDVKM. The CDR3 spells CASSLTGHYGYTF. CDR3 DNA: TGTGCCAGCAGTTTGACAGGCCACTATGGCTACACCTTC.

The chain combines TRBV6-5 with TRBJ2-7, with 9 bases that match TRBD1. J was trimmed by 1 base and V by 6 bases; bases with no gene match: 7. This CDR3 contains 15 residues. In germline, CDR1 is MNHEY, CDR2 SVGAGI. The CDR3 region has the DNA TGTGCCAGCAGCCTTGGACAGGGGAGGTCCTACGAGCAGTACTTC. This gives the protein CASSLGQGRSYEQYF.

The chain is built from TRBV7-2 and TRBJ2-1; D ambiguous. Germline CDR1 and CDR2: SGHTA and FQGNSA. This CDR3 is built from 14 residues. V dropped 8 bases and J dropped 4 bases, with 15 bases sitting between them. The CDR3: CASSSRGSYNEQFF. In nucleotides, the CDR3 is TGTGCCAGCTCCTCGAGAGGTTCTTACAATGAGCAGTTCTTC. The whole variable domain, remainder taken from reference TRBV7-2 and TRBJ2-1, is GAGVSQSPSNKVTEKGKDVELRCDPISGHTALYWYRQSLGQGLEFLIYFQGNSAPDKSGLPSDRFSAERTGGSVSTLTIQRTQQEDSAVYLCASSSRGSYNEQFFGPGTRLTVL.

The rearrangement joins TRBV7-9 to TRBJ2-7; TRBD2 might be the D (5 bases). The CDR3 consists of 18 residues. V was pared by 1 base and J by 2 bases, with 21 bases between. Germline V gene data show CDR1 as SEHNR and CDR2 as FQNEAQ (reference sequence). The CDR3, as DNA: TGTGCCAGCAGCTTAGACGGGGTATTAATCCACTTTACCTACGAGCAGTACTTC. Its protein is CASSLDGVLIHFTYEQYF.

This clone appeared a single time. V is TRBV5-1 and J is TRBJ2-3; D is possibly TRBD2 (5 bases). The germline V and J ends were trimmed by 4 bases and 0 bases, with 15 bases remaining between them. There are 16 residues in the CDR3. CDR1 and CDR2 from the germline V gene are SGHRS and YFSETQ. The CDR3 spells CASSRDASSSTDTQYF. As DNA, the CDR3 is TGCGCCAGCAGCCGGGATGCCAGCTCTAGCACAGATACGCAGTATTTT.

This sequence joins TRBV3-1 (or the pseudogene TRBV3-2) and TRBJ2-5; maybe TRBD2 (6 bases). Germline V gene lookup returns CDR1 LGHDT and CDR2 YNNKEL (reference sequence). CDR3 size: 15 residues. Trimming took 5 bases from V and 5 from J, leaving 18 bases between them. CDR3 nucleotide sequence: TGTGCCAGCAGCAAGAGGAGCTTGGAGGGGGAGACCCAGTACTTC. This gives the protein CASSKRSLEGETQYF.

This clone was seen just once. V gene TRBV6-5 combines with J gene TRBJ1-6; no firm D call. Germline V lookup: CDR1 MNHEY, CDR2 SVGAGI. The CDR3 is made up of 14 amino acids. Between the trimmed V and J ends, which lost 4 bases and 9 bases, there was a span of 13 bases. The CDR3 spells CASSSPTPFSPLHF. As DNA, the CDR3 is TGTGCCAGCAGTTCGCCAACCCCCTTTTCACCCCTCCACTTT.

The chain uses TRBV28 and TRBJ1-4; 9 positions match TRBD1. CDR3 length: 14 amino acids. Germline loops: CDR1 MDHEN, CDR2 SYDVKM. J lost 8 bases, V lost 3 bases, and 4 bases had no gene match. CDR3 in amino acids: CASSFVTGGEKLFF. For the CDR3, the DNA is TGTGCCAGCAGTTTTGTGACAGGGGGAGAAAAACTGTTTTTT.

The chain recombines TRBV4-1 with TRBJ2-3; a possible D gene is TRBD2 (7 bases). The CDR3 spans 18 residues. Germline V gives CDR1 MGHRA, CDR2 YSYEKL. The germline V and J ends were trimmed by 1 base and 2 bases, with 19 bases remaining between them. The CDR3 DNA is TGCGCCAGCAGCCAAGCCGAGGGGGGGAGGGGAGTCACAGATACGCAGTATTTT. Protein sequence: CASSQAEGGRGVTDTQYF.

This chain joins TRBV27 and TRBJ1-6; 11 bases align to TRBD1. Germline V gives CDR1 MNHEY, CDR2 SMNVEV (reference sequence). After removal of 5 bases from V and 8 bases from J, the junction contained 2 bases not matched to a gene. The CDR3 runs to 14 residues. The chain's CDR3 is CASSQGQGDSPLHF. CDR3 sequence (DNA): TGTGCCAGCAGTCAGGGACAGGGGGATTCACCCCTCCACTTT.

V usage is TRBV5-1 and J usage is TRBJ2-3; TRBD2 agrees at 11 bases. The germline V gene encodes CDR1 SGHRS and CDR2 YFSETQ. There are 17 residues in the CDR3. The ends lost 2 bases at V and 0 bases at J; junction bases unmatched: 5. CDR3 DNA sequence: TGCGCCAGCAGCTTTGGGACTAGCGGTTCTAGCACAGATACGCAGTATTTT. This codes for CASSFGTSGSSTDTQYF.

The chain links TRBV11-2 to TRBJ2-5; unclear D gene. V lost 5 bases, J lost 3 bases, and 16 bases lay in between. There are 15 residues in the CDR3. Germline CDR1 SGHAT, CDR2 FQNNGV. The CDR3 sequence is CASSLSLFVKETQYF. CDR3 DNA sequence: TGTGCCAGCAGCCTCAGCCTATTCGTGAAAGAGACCCAGTACTTC.

The chain uses TRBV27 and TRBJ2-3; the match to TRBD2 covers 13 bases. This CDR3 spans 16 amino acids. The trim removed 6 bases at V and 4 bases at J, leaving 7 bases unmatched. Germline assignment: CDR1 MNHEY and CDR2 SMNVEV (reference sequence). CDR3: CASSKLAGGMADTQYF. CDR3 bases: TGTGCCAGCAGCAAACTAGCGGGAGGGATGGCAGATACGCAGTATTTT.

The chain carries TRBV15 and TRBJ2-7; TRBD2 aligns across 13 bases. With 4 bases clipped from V and 2 bases from J, the junction kept 14 bases outside the gene matches. Germline V CDR1 and CDR2: LNHNV, YYDKDF (reference sequence). The CDR3 sequence is 19 residues long. CDR3 region: CATSTERLTSGRVTYEQYF. CDR3 DNA sequence: TGTGCCACCAGCACCGAGCGACTCACTAGCGGGAGGGTTACCTACGAGCAGTACTTC.

This clone occurred a few times. This chain links TRBV2 with TRBJ2-7; D possibly corresponds to TRBD1 (6 bases). The CDR3 contains 12 residues. Deletions cut 6 bases from V and 6 bases from J, with 12 bases between. Per the germline V gene, CDR1 is SNHLY and CDR2 is FYNNEI. The CDR3 spells CASREQGSEQYF. Here the CDR3 DNA reads TGTGCCAGCAGGGAACAGGGAAGCGAGCAGTACTTC. Supplemented by reference TRBV2 and TRBJ2-7, the full variable domain reads EPEVTQTPSHQVTQMGQEVILRCVPISNHLYFYWYRQILGQKVEFLVSFYNNEISEKSEIFDDQFSVERPDGSNFTLKIRSTKLEDSAMYFCASREQGSEQYFGPGTRLTVT.

This sequence joins TRBV28 and TRBJ2-1; 10 bases fit TRBD2. With V trimmed by 7 bases and J by 7 bases, 7 bases remained unmatched. Looked up from germline, CDR1 is MDHEN and CDR2 is SYDVKM. This CDR3 region has 14 residues. CDR3 sequence reads: CASTASGSRNEQFF. CDR3 nucleotides: TGTGCCAGCACCGCTAGCGGGAGCAGGAATGAGCAGTTCTTC.

J is TRBJ2-6 and V is TRBV27; possibly TRBD2 for D (6 bases). CDR1 is MNHEY and CDR2 is SMNVEV in the germline V gene (reference sequence). There are 15 residues in the CDR3. The ends were cut back, 3 bases at V and 2 bases at J, with 8 bases in the middle. The CDR3 nucleotides read TGTGCCAGCAGTTTGTGGGGGGCTGGGGCCAACGTCCTGACTTTC. Its translation is CASSLWGAGANVLTF.